One sample yielded the 14 T cell receptor beta chains listed below, sequenced in a study of blood T cells in healthy people across ages. A sample-barcoded 5' primer and a J-beta primer mix were used in a second PCR of roughly 7 to 12 cycles. MiXCR, run by TCRdb on the 5' RACE reads, gives a single entry per CDR3 protein. Among approximately 820,000 distinct CDR3 sequences listed, under 55% were seen once. Source material: blood. The receptors come from a man between 60 and 70 years old in good health.

The chain links TRBV5-1 to TRBJ2-2; D might be TRBD1 or TRBD2, each matching 5 bases. With 6 bases removed from V and 5 bases from J, the gap between germline ends came to 11 bases. The CDR3 is 13 amino acids. Germline V gene lookup returns CDR1 SGHRS and CDR2 YFSETQ. In DNA form, the CDR3 reads TGCGCCAGCACACAGAGGGGTACCGGGGAGCTGTTTTTT. Protein sequence: CASTQRGTGELFF.

V usage is TRBV20-1 and J usage is TRBJ2-7; perhaps TRBD1 as D (6 bases). Per the germline V gene, CDR1 is DFQATT and CDR2 is SNEGSKA (reference sequence). V lost 0 bases to trimming and J lost 1 base, with 13 bases between them. There are 15 residues in the CDR3. In DNA, the CDR3 is TGCAGTGCTAGAGATCGCGGAACAGGGTCCTACGAGCAGTACTTC. Its protein is CSARDRGTGSYEQYF.

Ten or more counts support this clonotype. This sequence may be a read error, since a much larger clone differs from it by one base. The chain couples TRBV18 to TRBJ2-1; D ambiguous. The J call may be wrong; the DNA end is better matched by TRBJ2-7. CDR1 and CDR2 (germline): KGHSH, LQKENI. There are 11 residues in the CDR3. In DNA, the CDR3 is TGTGCCAGCTCACCAGACAATGAGCAGTACTTC. This gives the protein CASSPDNEQYF.

This clonotype was counted at least ten times. A read error may be the cause here, since a much bigger clone is one base away. The chain carries TRBV15 and TRBJ2-5; 7 bases are a match to TRBD1. The V gene end was trimmed by 1 base and the J gene end by 11 bases; junction bases not matched to a gene: 16. The CDR3 consists of 16 residues. Germline CDR1 and CDR2: LNHNV and YYDKDF (reference sequence). This CDR3 is CATSRVIAGGHNEQYF. CDR3 DNA sequence: TGTGCCACCAGCAGAGTGATTGCAGGGGGACACAATGAGCAGTACTTC.

V usage is TRBV3-1 and J usage is TRBJ2-2; 7 bases fit TRBD2. Germline values: CDR1 LGHDT, CDR2 YNNKEL (reference sequence). The V gene end was trimmed by 0 bases and the J gene end by 7 bases; junction bases not matched to a gene: 8. The CDR3 is 16 amino acids. CDR3 sequence reads: CASSQEASGRGGELFF. CDR3 bases: TGTGCCAGCAGCCAAGAGGCTAGCGGAAGGGGCGGGGAGCTGTTTTTT.

This clonotype was detected a few times. V and J are TRBV20-1 and TRBJ2-3, with D maybe TRBD2 (5 bases). The CDR3 covers 16 residues. Trimming shortened V by 3 bases and J by 0 bases, and 16 bases separated the two germline ends. CDR1 and CDR2 from the germline V gene are DFQATT and SNEGSKA (reference sequence). Written as DNA, the CDR3 is TGCAGTGCTAGGCCACTACCGGGCGGGAGCACAGATACGCAGTATTTT. Its protein product is CSARPLPGGSTDTQYF.

This chain links TRBV28 with TRBJ1-2; D might be TRBD1 (6 bases). CDR1 and CDR2 (germline): MDHEN, SYDVKM. Trimming stripped 4 bases from V and 0 bases from J, with 12 bases between. CDR3 length equals 15 residues. CDR3 residues: CASSSTGDTNYGYTF. Here the CDR3 DNA reads TGTGCCAGCAGTTCGACAGGCGATACTAACTATGGCTACACCTTC.

The sample holds a few counts of this clonotype. V usage is TRBV7-2 and J usage is TRBJ2-4; the D is unclear. The J call is in doubt because the DNA end fits TRBJ2-7 better. The CDR3 sequence is 15 residues long. CDR1 is SGHTA, CDR2 FQGNSA, per germline. The CDR3 region is CASSLEETLGYEQYF. The CDR3 nucleotides read TGTGCCAGCAGCTTAGAGGAGACCCTTGGGTACGAGCAGTACTTC.

The CDR3 nucleotides read TGTGCCAGCAGTTTATGGGGACTAGGTGAGACCCAGTACTTC. Protein product: CASSLWGLGETQYF. The chain couples TRBV12-3 or TRBV12-4 to TRBJ2-5, with 8 bases that match TRBD2. This CDR3 has 14 residues. V was clipped by 2 bases and J by 5 bases; unmatched bases: 4.

V usage is TRBV20-1 and J usage is TRBJ1-2, with unresolved D. There are 13 residues in the CDR3. The V gene lost 3 bases and the J gene lost 8 bases, with 16 bases spanning the gap. Germline CDR1 DFQATT, CDR2 SNEGSKA (reference sequence). The CDR3 is CSASRDAVGGYTF. The CDR3 DNA reads TGCAGTGCTAGTCGTGACGCGGTAGGCGGCTACACCTTC.

This chain joins TRBV7-3 and TRBJ2-5, with 8 bases matching TRBD1. The J call may be faulty, since TRBJ2-7 better matches the DNA end. The germline V gene encodes CDR1 SGHTA and CDR2 FQGTGA. The length of the CDR3 is 15 residues. This CDR3 is CASSSTDRGEDEQYF. Here the CDR3 DNA reads TGTGCCAGCAGCTCGACAGACAGGGGAGAGGACGAGCAGTACTTC.

This clonotype was counted between two and nine times. The CDR3 loop is CATSSSAGDRYNEQFF. The CDR3, as DNA: TGTGCCACCAGTTCTTCTGCTGGGGACCGGTACAATGAGCAGTTCTTC. This sequence joins TRBV24-1 and TRBJ2-1, with D tentatively TRBD1 or TRBD2 (5 bases each). This CDR3 comprises 16 residues. The V gene's germline CDR1 is KGHDR and CDR2 SFDVKD. Trimming shortened V by 6 bases and J by 4 bases, and 18 bases separated the two germline ends.

Comment on this clonotype: A much larger clone is a single base away; this may be a read error. The rearrangement uses TRBV12-3 or TRBV12-4 and TRBJ2-5, with D possibly being TRBD1 or TRBD2 (5 bases each). Between the trimmed V and J ends, which lost 5 bases and 2 bases, there was a span of 18 bases. The CDR3 sequence is 16 residues long. CDR3 DNA: TGTGCCAGCAGTACACGGGGTGGACACCCTCAAGAGACCCAGTACTTC. Translating it yields CASSTRGGHPQETQYF.

The chain couples TRBV6-5 to TRBJ1-5; unclear D gene. Germline V CDR1 and CDR2: MNHEY, SVGAGI. With 5 bases removed from V and 2 bases from J, the gap between germline ends came to 10 bases. This CDR3 region has 14 residues. The DNA for the CDR3 is TGTGCCAGCAGTGACAAGGTCGGCAATCAGCCCCAGCATTTT. As protein: CASSDKVGNQPQHF.